This TCR beta chain was sequenced in a study of cytomegalovirus exposure and HLA in healthy donors. Regarding the study as a whole: Prior analysis indicated that the majority of TCR beta V segments exhibited productivity approximately 90% or approximately 30% of the time.

Regarding this clone: Its antigen is as yet unknown.

V lost 4 bases and J lost 2; bases outside the gene matches: 7. Germline V gene lookup returns CDR1 GTSNPN and CDR2 SVGIG (reference sequence). CDR3 size: 16 residues. PCR amplification relied on 60 Vbeta primers (plus 13 Jbeta primers). The method was immunoSEQ multiplex PCR; TCRdb's version includes in-frame clones alone and lacks a portion of them. The table lists roughly 130,000 clones, roughly four fifths of them singletons. The sequencing input was PBMCs. V usage is TRBV30 and J usage is TRBJ1-4; 10 bases line up with TRBD1. The clonotype was recovered from a woman aged 45-59 years in good health and CMV-seronegative. The CDR3, as DNA: TGTGCCTGGACGAGCGACAGGGGGCGGACTAATGAAAAACTGTTTTTT. Residues: CAWTSDRGRTNEKLFF.